A selection of T cell receptor beta chains follows, all from one sample in a study of T cells in tumors and immune-related adverse events. Repertoires were generated with immunoSEQ multiplex PCR, while TCRdb's copy carries only in-frame clones and drops some. The table lists around 4,200 clones, approximately 82% of them singletons. This specimen was skin tissue, taken from a patient treated with anti-PD-1 therapy. The receptors originated from a female donor with metastatic renal cell carcinoma. CDR3s include the opening cysteine and the closing phenylalanine or tryptophan. Each record gives: clone size, V gene, J gene, D gene, CDR3 protein, CDR3 DNA. D genes are given only for firm matches. Clone size is stated in some rows and not others, as once, few, many or a class when expanded.

clone_size: .; v_call: TRBV2; j_call: TRBJ1-2; d_call: .; cdr3_aa: CASSESHNYGYTF; cdr3_nt: TGTGCCAGCAGTGAAAGTCATAACTATGGCTACACCTTC
clone_size: .; v_call: TRBV6-4; j_call: TRBJ1-1; d_call: .; cdr3_aa: CASSDSVRGTEAFF; cdr3_nt: TGTGCCAGCAGTGACTCGGTCAGGGGTACTGAAGCTTTCTTT
clone_size: .; v_call: TRBV4-2; j_call: TRBJ1-2; d_call: .; cdr3_aa: CASSQDMGPGYYGYTF; cdr3_nt: TGTGCCAGCAGCCAAGATATGGGCCCAGGCTACTATGGCTACACCTTC
clone_size: .; v_call: TRBV19; j_call: TRBJ2-7; d_call: TRBD1; cdr3_aa: CASTPGQGAGEQYF; cdr3_nt: TGTGCCAGTACCCCGGGACAGGGGGCGGGGGAGCAGTACTTC
clone_size: .; v_call: TRBV4-3; j_call: TRBJ1-2; d_call: .; cdr3_aa: CASSQDYPGYDYGYTF; cdr3_nt: TGCGCCAGCAGCCAAGATTACCCAGGGTACGACTATGGCTACACCTTC
clone_size: .; v_call: TRBV7-9; j_call: TRBJ2-1; d_call: .; cdr3_aa: CASSLALGGIEQFF; cdr3_nt: TGTGCCAGCAGCTTAGCGCTTGGGGGCATTGAGCAGTTCTTC
clone_size: once; v_call: TRBV28; j_call: TRBJ1-3; d_call: .; cdr3_aa: CASSLPNLPGLSSGNTIYF; cdr3_nt: TGTGCCAGCAGCTTACCGAACCTTCCGGGACTGAGCTCTGGAAACACCATATATTTT
clone_size: .; v_call: TRBV7-9; j_call: TRBJ1-1; d_call: TRBD1; cdr3_aa: CASSLLIETGVRDTEAFF; cdr3_nt: TGTGCCAGCAGCTTACTAATCGAGACAGGGGTACGGGACACTGAAGCTTTCTTT
clone_size: few; v_call: TRBV5-1; j_call: TRBJ2-5; d_call: .; cdr3_aa: CASSFTKVLETQYF; cdr3_nt: TGCGCCAGCAGCTTCACCAAAGTTTTAGAGACCCAGTACTTC
clone_size: .; v_call: TRBV4-3; j_call: TRBJ2-7; d_call: .; cdr3_aa: CASSQGSRVDEQYF; cdr3_nt: TGCGCCAGCAGCCAAGGGTCCAGGGTCGACGAGCAGTACTTC
clone_size: .; v_call: TRBV30; j_call: TRBJ2-7; d_call: .; cdr3_aa: CAWSWGRLTYEQYF; cdr3_nt: TGTGCCTGGAGTTGGGGGAGGTTAACCTACGAGCAGTACTTC
clone_size: .; v_call: TRBV28; j_call: TRBJ2-5; d_call: TRBD1; cdr3_aa: CASRGDSQETQYF; cdr3_nt: TGTGCCAGCAGGGGGGACAGCCAAGAGACCCAGTACTTC
clone_size: large; v_call: TRBV11-3; j_call: TRBJ2-3; d_call: .; cdr3_aa: CASSFRGAADTQYF; cdr3_nt: TGTGCCAGCAGCTTTAGGGGGGCAGCGGATACGCAGTATTTT
clone_size: few; v_call: TRBV19; j_call: TRBJ2-6; d_call: TRBD1; cdr3_aa: CASSRQGAGANVLTF; cdr3_nt: TGTGCCAGTAGCAGACAGGGTGCTGGGGCCAACGTCCTGACTTTC
clone_size: few; v_call: TRBV6-5; j_call: TRBJ2-4; d_call: .; cdr3_aa: CASSGGPRNIQYF; cdr3_nt: TGTGCCAGCAGCGGGGGGCCTCGAAACATTCAGTACTTC
clone_size: once; v_call: TRBV10-3; j_call: TRBJ1-5; d_call: .; cdr3_aa: CAIRQDQNQPQHF; cdr3_nt: TGTGCCATCCGACAGGATCAGAATCAGCCCCAGCATTTT
clone_size: .; v_call: TRBV5-1; j_call: TRBJ1-2; d_call: .; cdr3_aa: CASHLGPLNYGYTF; cdr3_nt: TGCGCCAGTCACCTAGGACCCCTTAACTATGGCTACACCTTC
clone_size: few; v_call: TRBV5-1; j_call: TRBJ1-2; d_call: .; cdr3_aa: CASSEFRSGLYGYTF; cdr3_nt: TGCGCCAGCAGCGAGTTTCGATCAGGCTTATACGGCTACACCTTC
clone_size: .; v_call: TRBV28; j_call: TRBJ2-1; d_call: .; cdr3_aa: CASLPGLAYNEQFF; cdr3_nt: TGTGCCAGCTTACCCGGACTCGCCTACAATGAGCAGTTCTTC
clone_size: .; v_call: TRBV7-9; j_call: TRBJ1-1; d_call: .; cdr3_aa: CASSFQGFTEAFF; cdr3_nt: TGTGCCAGCAGCTTCCAGGGTTTCACTGAAGCTTTCTTT
clone_size: .; v_call: TRBV7-6; j_call: TRBJ2-1; d_call: .; cdr3_aa: CASTLEDSYNEQFF; cdr3_nt: TGTGCCAGCACACTTGAGGATTCCTACAATGAGCAGTTCTTC
clone_size: .; v_call: TRBV7-2; j_call: TRBJ2-3; d_call: .; cdr3_aa: CASSLGSGSGNTQYF; cdr3_nt: TGTGCCAGCAGCTTAGGATCGGGGAGTGGAAATACGCAGTATTTT
clone_size: .; v_call: TRBV5-1; j_call: TRBJ1-5; d_call: TRBD1; cdr3_aa: CASSLGQGASQPQHF; cdr3_nt: TGCGCCAGCAGCTTGGGACAGGGGGCAAGTCAGCCCCAGCATTTT
clone_size: .; v_call: TRBV4-3; j_call: TRBJ2-5; d_call: .; cdr3_aa: CASSQEGGWTQYF; cdr3_nt: TGCGCCAGCAGCCAAGAAGGGGGATGGACCCAGTACTTC
clone_size: once; v_call: TRBV10-3; j_call: TRBJ1-1; d_call: .; cdr3_aa: CAISEGMNTEAFF; cdr3_nt: TGTGCCATCAGTGAAGGGATGAACACTGAAGCTTTCTTT
clone_size: .; v_call: TRBV5-1; j_call: TRBJ2-7; d_call: .; cdr3_aa: CASSWTGFEQYF; cdr3_nt: TGCGCCAGCAGCTGGACGGGTTTTGAGCAGTACTTC
clone_size: .; v_call: TRBV6-4; j_call: TRBJ1-2; d_call: TRBD1; cdr3_aa: CASSDSNRGGGYTF; cdr3_nt: TGTGCCAGCAGTGACTCTAACAGGGGAGGCGGCTACACCTTC
clone_size: .; v_call: TRBV27; j_call: TRBJ1-3; d_call: .; cdr3_aa: CASSLSTGNGNTIYF; cdr3_nt: TGTGCCAGCAGTTTATCAACAGGCAATGGAAACACCATATATTTT
clone_size: .; v_call: TRBV9; j_call: TRBJ2-3; d_call: .; cdr3_aa: CASSVGTGSTDTQYF; cdr3_nt: TGTGCCAGCAGCGTAGGGACCGGGAGCACAGATACGCAGTATTTT
clone_size: once; v_call: TRBV4-1; j_call: TRBJ1-1; d_call: .; cdr3_aa: CASSQAQGNTEAFF; cdr3_nt: TGCGCCAGCAGCCAAGCCCAGGGAAACACTGAAGCTTTCTTT
clone_size: .; v_call: TRBV19; j_call: TRBJ1-2; d_call: .; cdr3_aa: CASSISDRRYGYTF; cdr3_nt: TGTGCCAGTAGTATAAGTGACAGGAGGTATGGCTACACCTTC
clone_size: .; v_call: TRBV18; j_call: TRBJ1-1; d_call: .; cdr3_aa: CASSPPGTRNTEAFF; cdr3_nt: TGTGCCAGCTCACCACCGGGGACAAGGAACACTGAAGCTTTCTTT
clone_size: .; v_call: TRBV5-4; j_call: TRBJ2-2; d_call: .; cdr3_aa: CASSFQGGTGELFF; cdr3_nt: TGTGCCAGCAGCTTCCAGGGCGGCACCGGGGAGCTGTTTTTT